A selection of T cell receptor beta chains follows, all from one sample in a study of cytomegalovirus exposure and HLA in healthy donors. Clones were read by immunoSEQ multiplex PCR, and TCRdb kept only the in-frame ones, dropping some. The specimen's table records approximately 190,000 clones. Material: PBMCs. These TCRs come from a boy younger than 18 in good health and CMV-seronegative. CDR3s include the opening cysteine and the closing phenylalanine or tryptophan. D genes are given only for firm matches.

D	V	J	CDR3	DNA
.	TRBV4-2	TRBJ2-5	CASSQEEGGAGETQYF	TGTGCCAGCAGCCAAGAAGAAGGGGGGGCTGGGGAGACCCAGTACTTC
TRBD1	TRBV7-9	TRBJ1-2	CASSRGDRVDGYTF	TGTGCCAGCAGCCGGGGGGACAGGGTCGATGGCTACACCTTC
.	TRBV4-2	TRBJ1-2	CASSQYQDGYTF	TGTGCCAGCAGCCAATATCAGGATGGCTACACCTTC
.	TRBV18	TRBJ2-7	CASSPDGMYEQYF	TGTGCCAGCTCACCGGACGGGATGTACGAGCAGTACTTC
.	TRBV19	TRBJ2-1	CASCGAPGNEQFF	TGTGCCAGTTGTGGGGCCCCTGGGAATGAGCAGTTCTTC
TRBD1	TRBV6-4	TRBJ1-1	CASNRGLLSTEAFF	TGTGCCAGCAACAGGGGGCTACTTAGTACTGAAGCTTTCTTT
.	TRBV5-4	TRBJ1-2	CASSPRGYGYTF	TGTGCCAGCAGCCCGAGAGGTTATGGCTACACCTTC
.	TRBV7-6	TRBJ1-1	CASSPTDTLNTEAFF	TGTGCCAGCAGCCCGACGGACACACTGAACACTGAAGCTTTCTTT
TRBD1	TRBV27	TRBJ1-4	CASSLTGQGTEKLFF	TGTGCCAGCAGTTTAACGGGACAGGGGACTGAAAAACTGTTTTTT
.	TRBV7-2	TRBJ2-3	CASSARDWARPDTQYF	TGTGCCAGCAGCGCCCGGGACTGGGCCCGCCCAGATACGCAGTATTTT
TRBD1	TRBV27	TRBJ1-1	CATSPARTGVTEAFF	TGTGCCACCTCCCCCGCGAGGACAGGGGTCACTGAAGCTTTCTTT
TRBD2	TRBV4-2	TRBJ2-2	CASSQGAGEPGELFF	TGTGCCAGCAGCCAAGGCGCGGGGGAACCCGGGGAGCTGTTTTTT
.	TRBV28	TRBJ2-5	CASSSSIGDETQYF	TGTGCCAGCAGCTCCTCAATCGGGGATGAGACCCAGTACTTC
TRBD1	TRBV7-9	TRBJ1-1	CASSTRTGGNEAFF	TGTGCCAGCAGCACCCGGACAGGAGGTAATGAAGCTTTCTTT
.	TRBV19	TRBJ2-7	CASSPRGHLYEQYF	TGTGCCAGTAGTCCCCGCGGGCACCTCTACGAGCAGTACTTC
.	TRBV2	TRBJ1-6	CASIHGTSNSPLHF	TGTGCCAGCATCCACGGAACTAGTAATTCACCCCTCCACTTT
.	TRBV4-1	TRBJ1-1	CASSQVGPTEAFF	TGCGCCAGCAGCCAAGTGGGGCCCACTGAAGCTTTCTTT
TRBD2	TRBV2	TRBJ2-7	CASRTSGDNYEQYF	TGTGCCAGCAGGACAAGCGGGGATAACTACGAGCAGTACTTC
TRBD2	TRBV19	TRBJ2-5	CASSSPGTSYLQETQYF	TGTGCCAGTAGTTCCCCCGGGACTAGCTACCTCCAAGAGACCCAGTACTTC
TRBD1	TRBV7-3	TRBJ2-1	CASSRDRDYNEQFF	TGTGCCAGCAGCCGGGACAGAGACTACAATGAGCAGTTCTTC
.	TRBV15	TRBJ1-6	CATSGLETYNSPLHF	TGTGCCACCAGCGGTCTCGAGACTTATAATTCACCCCTCCACTTT
.	TRBV9	TRBJ1-2	CASGPKQGSAGDGYTF	TGTGCCAGCGGCCCAAAACAAGGTTCTGCGGGAGATGGCTACACCTTC
TRBD1	TRBV7-9	TRBJ1-4	CASRRTGTNEKLFF	TGTGCCAGTAGACGGACAGGTACTAATGAAAAACTGTTTTTT
.	TRBV7-8	TRBJ1-5	CASSLAQGDQPQHF	TGTGCCAGCAGCTTAGCACAGGGAGATCAGCCCCAGCATTTT
.	TRBV12-5	TRBJ1-2	CASGGRGLGSGYTF	TGTGCTAGTGGTGGAAGGGGCCTCGGGTCCGGCTACACCTTC
TRBD2	TRBV9	TRBJ2-1	CASSRGGASYNEQFF	TGTGCCAGCAGCCGCGGGGGGGCCTCCTACAATGAGCAGTTCTTC
.	TRBV7-3	TRBJ2-5	CASSSGQQETQYF	TGTGCCAGCAGCTCGGGACAACAAGAGACCCAGTACTTC
TRBD1	TRBV6-1	TRBJ2-7	CASTTGEQYEQYF	TGTGCCAGCACGACAGGGGAACAATACGAGCAGTACTTC
TRBD1	TRBV9	TRBJ1-2	CASSVATTGQGPYGYTF	TGTGCCAGCAGCGTAGCTACAACGGGACAGGGACCCTATGGCTACACCTTC
.	TRBV9	TRBJ2-2	CASSVAARTRGANTGELFF	TGTGCCAGCAGCGTAGCCGCACGAACCAGGGGCGCGAACACCGGGGAGCTGTTTTTT
TRBD2	TRBV10-1	TRBJ2-3	CASSPTSGGSDTQYF	TGCGCCAGCAGTCCAACTAGCGGGGGGTCAGATACGCAGTATTTT
.	TRBV11-2	TRBJ2-7	CASSLGPDYYEQYF	TGTGCCAGCAGCTTAGGCCCCGACTATTACGAGCAGTACTTC
.	TRBV4-1	TRBJ2-7	CASSAQGEQYF	TGCGCCAGCAGCGCACAGGGCGAGCAGTACTTC
.	TRBV6-6	TRBJ1-2	CASASLRYGYTF	TGTGCCAGCGCAAGCCTCCGCTATGGCTACACCTTC
TRBD2	TRBV2	TRBJ2-3	CAKTSGAGTDTQYF	TGTGCCAAGACTAGCGGGGCGGGAACAGATACGCAGTATTTT
.	TRBV6-4	TRBJ1-1	CASSETVNTEAFF	TGTGCCAGCAGTGAGACAGTGAACACTGAAGCTTTCTTT
TRBD1	TRBV6-6	TRBJ2-7	CASSDRATEQYF	TGTGCCAGCAGTGACAGGGCTACGGAGCAGTACTTC
.	TRBV9	TRBJ2-2	CASSVGYLGSSGGLFF	TGTGCCAGCAGCGTAGGGTATCTTGGGTCGTCCGGGGGGCTGTTTTTT
.	TRBV19	TRBJ1-2	CASSIGPGAFYGYTF	TGTGCCAGTAGTATAGGACCAGGTGCCTTCTATGGCTACACCTTC
TRBD1	TRBV6-5	TRBJ1-1	CASSLSQGATEAFF	TGTGCCAGCAGTCTTTCACAGGGGGCGACTGAAGCTTTCTTT
.	TRBV4-1	TRBJ2-1	CASSQVTTYNEQFF	TGCGCCAGCAGCCAAGTAACTACATACAATGAGCAGTTCTTC
.	TRBV5-1	TRBJ1-1	CASSSRLNGAEAFF	TGCGCCAGCAGCAGCCGGTTGAACGGGGCTGAAGCTTTCTTT
.	TRBV13	TRBJ1-6	CASSWASYNSPLHF	TGTGCCAGCAGCTGGGCCTCCTATAATTCACCCCTCCACTTT
TRBD1	TRBV7-9	TRBJ2-1	CASSLSGQGANNEQFF	TGTGCCAGCAGCTTATCGGGACAGGGGGCCAACAATGAGCAGTTCTTC
TRBD2	TRBV30	TRBJ2-2	CAWVGGGLNTGELFF	TGTGCCTGGGTTGGGGGGGGACTGAACACCGGGGAGCTGTTTTTT
.	TRBV29-1	TRBJ2-7	CSVELPHEQYF	TGCAGCGTTGAACTTCCCCACGAGCAGTACTTC
TRBD1	TRBV7-9	TRBJ2-7	CASSLGAGTGFPAEQYF	TGTGCCAGCAGCTTAGGCGCCGGGACAGGGTTTCCGGCCGAGCAGTACTTC
.	TRBV28	TRBJ2-3	CASSARLSTDTQYF	TGTGCCAGCAGTGCGAGGTTGAGCACAGATACGCAGTATTTT
TRBD1	TRBV7-9	TRBJ1-2	CASSQTGGLYGYTF	TGTGCCAGCAGTCAGACAGGGGGTCTCTATGGCTACACCTTC
.	TRBV4-3	TRBJ2-2	CASSQEYVEAGDATGELFF	TGCGCCAGCAGCCAAGAATATGTTGAGGCAGGGGATGCCACCGGGGAGCTGTTTTTT
.	TRBV28	TRBJ2-5	CASSLSGWKTQYF	TGTGCCAGCAGTTTAAGCGGGTGGAAGACCCAGTACTTC
.	TRBV5-1	TRBJ1-2	CASSLVGAGGYTF	TGCGCCAGCAGCTTGGTGGGGGCCGGGGGCTACACCTTC
.	TRBV30	TRBJ2-5	CAWTGTSGAQYF	TGTGCCTGGACCGGGACGTCGGGGGCCCAGTACTTC